The present T cell receptor beta chain was sequenced within a study of graft-versus-host responses after intestinal transplantation. The study, taken as a whole, reports: Early HvG declines after transplant were associated with peak circulating GvH clone levels.

To note about this clone: Its antigen is unknown.

Losses at the gene ends were 4 bases for V and 6 bases for J; bases not matched to a gene: 6. Germline CDR1 and CDR2: KGHSH and LQKENI. The CDR3 extends over 14 amino acids. Sequencing was performed with immunoSEQ multiplex PCR; in TCRdb, only in-frame clones are kept and a portion is missing. This table holds around 100,000 clones, roughly 87% found once. The V gene is TRBV18, the J gene TRBJ1-5; 7 nucleotides align to TRBD1. Sequences were derived from unstimulated CD4+ T cells sorted from spleen or lymph node cells, sampled before transplant. This receptor was taken from a human donor who was the organ donor for an intestinal transplant. The DNA for the CDR3 is TGTGCCAGCTCACAAAACAGGGGATCTCAGCCCCAGCATTTT. Its translation is CASSQNRGSQPQHF.